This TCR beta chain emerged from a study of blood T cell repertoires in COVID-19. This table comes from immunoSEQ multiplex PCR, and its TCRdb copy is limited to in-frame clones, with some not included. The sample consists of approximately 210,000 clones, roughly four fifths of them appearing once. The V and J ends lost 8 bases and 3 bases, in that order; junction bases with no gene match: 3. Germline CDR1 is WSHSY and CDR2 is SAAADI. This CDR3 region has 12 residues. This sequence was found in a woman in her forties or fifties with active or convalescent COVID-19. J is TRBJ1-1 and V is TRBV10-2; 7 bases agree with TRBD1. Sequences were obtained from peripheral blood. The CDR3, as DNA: TGCGCCAGCCGGACAGGATACACTGAAGCTTTCTTT. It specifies CASRTGYTEAFF.